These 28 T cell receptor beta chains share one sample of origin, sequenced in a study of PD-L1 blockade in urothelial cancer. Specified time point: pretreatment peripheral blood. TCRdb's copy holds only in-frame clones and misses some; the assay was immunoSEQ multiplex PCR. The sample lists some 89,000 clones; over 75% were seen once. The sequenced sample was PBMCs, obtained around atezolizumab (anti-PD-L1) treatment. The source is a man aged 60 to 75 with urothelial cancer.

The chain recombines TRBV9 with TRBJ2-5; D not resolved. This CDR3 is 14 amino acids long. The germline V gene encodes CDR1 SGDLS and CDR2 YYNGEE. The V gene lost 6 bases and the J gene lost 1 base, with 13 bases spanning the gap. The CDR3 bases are TGTGCCAGCAACTTAGGAGAGTTCCAAGAGACCCAGTACTTC. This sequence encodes CASNLGEFQETQYF.

The CDR3 is CASSLDSPSQYF. Written as DNA, the CDR3 is TGTGCCAGCAGCTTAGACTCCCCATCGCAGTATTTT. The J gene is TRBJ2-3, the V gene TRBV7-9; D not resolved. The CDR3 is 12 amino acids. Germline V gene data show CDR1 as SEHNR and CDR2 as FQNEAQ (reference sequence). Between the trimmed V and J ends, which lost 1 base and 10 bases, there was a span of 9 bases. The full variable domain, with the rest looked up from reference TRBV7-9 and TRBJ2-3, is DTGVSQNPRHKITKRGQNVTFRCDPISEHNRLYWYRQTLGQGPEFLTYFQNEAQLEKSRLLSDRFSAERPKGSFSTLEIQRTEQGDSAMYLCASSLDSPSQYFGPGTRLTVL.

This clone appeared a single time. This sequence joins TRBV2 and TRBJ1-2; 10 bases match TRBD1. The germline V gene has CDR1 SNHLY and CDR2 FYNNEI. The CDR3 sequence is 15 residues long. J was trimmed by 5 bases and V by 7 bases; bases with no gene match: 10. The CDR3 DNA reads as TGTGCCAGCATACCTTCAGGGACAGGGGCGTATGGCTACACCTTC. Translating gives CASIPSGTGAYGYTF.

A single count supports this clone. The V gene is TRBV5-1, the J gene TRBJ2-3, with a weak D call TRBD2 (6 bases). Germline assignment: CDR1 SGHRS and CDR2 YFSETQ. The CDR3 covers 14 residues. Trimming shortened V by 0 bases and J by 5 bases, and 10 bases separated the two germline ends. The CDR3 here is CASSLGGVRDTQYF. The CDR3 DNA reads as TGCGCCAGCAGCTTGGGGGGGGTTCGAGATACGCAGTATTTT.

The CDR3 bases are TGTGCCTGGAGCCGGAGTAATGAAGCTTTCTTT. Amino acids: CAWSRSNEAFF. This chain links TRBV30 with TRBJ1-1; no clear D. With 3 bases removed from V and 7 bases from J, the gap between germline ends came to 9 bases. Germline lookup yields CDR1 GTSNPN and CDR2 SVGIG (reference sequence). CDR3 size: 11 residues.

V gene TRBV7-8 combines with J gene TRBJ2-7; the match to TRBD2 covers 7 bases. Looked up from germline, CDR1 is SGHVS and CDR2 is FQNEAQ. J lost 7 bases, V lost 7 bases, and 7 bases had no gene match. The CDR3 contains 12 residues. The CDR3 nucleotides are TGTGCCAGCACTAGCGGCCCGGGAGAGCAGTACTTC. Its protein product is CASTSGPGEQYF.

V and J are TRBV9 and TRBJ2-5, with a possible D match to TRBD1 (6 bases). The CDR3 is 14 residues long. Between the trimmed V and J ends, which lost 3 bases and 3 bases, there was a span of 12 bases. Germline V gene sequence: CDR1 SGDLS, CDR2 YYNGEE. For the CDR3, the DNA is TGTGCCAGCAGCGCCCTACAGGGTGAAGAGACCCAGTACTTC. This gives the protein CASSALQGEETQYF.

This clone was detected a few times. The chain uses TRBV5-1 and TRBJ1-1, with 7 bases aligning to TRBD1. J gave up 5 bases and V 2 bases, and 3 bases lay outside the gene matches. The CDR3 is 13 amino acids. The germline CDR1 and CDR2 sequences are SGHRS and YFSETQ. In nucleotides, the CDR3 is TGCGCCAGCAGCTTAGACAGGGCAACTGAAGCTTTCTTT. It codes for CASSLDRATEAFF.

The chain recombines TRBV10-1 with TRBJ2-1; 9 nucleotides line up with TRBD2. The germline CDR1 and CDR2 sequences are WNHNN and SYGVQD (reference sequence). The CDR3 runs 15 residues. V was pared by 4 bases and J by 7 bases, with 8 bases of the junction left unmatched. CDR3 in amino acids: CASSVAGGPGNEQFF. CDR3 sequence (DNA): TGCGCCAGCAGTGTGGCGGGAGGGCCTGGAAATGAGCAGTTCTTC.

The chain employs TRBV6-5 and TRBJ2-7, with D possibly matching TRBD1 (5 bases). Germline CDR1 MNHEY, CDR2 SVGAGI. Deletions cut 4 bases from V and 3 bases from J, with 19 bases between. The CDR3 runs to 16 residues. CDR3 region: CASSSMWGSRIYEQYF. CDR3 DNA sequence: TGTGCCAGCAGTTCCATGTGGGGCTCAAGGATCTACGAGCAGTACTTC.

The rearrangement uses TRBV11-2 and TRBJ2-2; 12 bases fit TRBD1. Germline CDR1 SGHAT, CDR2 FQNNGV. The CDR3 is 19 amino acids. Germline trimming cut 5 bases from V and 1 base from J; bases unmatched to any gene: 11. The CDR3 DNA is TGTGCCAGCAGCCGGGGGGGACAGGGGGCGCGTAGGAACACCGGGGAGCTGTTTTTT. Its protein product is CASSRGGQGARRNTGELFF.

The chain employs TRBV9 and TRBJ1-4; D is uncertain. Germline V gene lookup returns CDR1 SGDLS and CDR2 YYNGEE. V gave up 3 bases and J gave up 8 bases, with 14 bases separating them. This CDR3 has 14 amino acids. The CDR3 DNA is TGTGCCAGCAGCGCGACGGGAGGGCAAGAAAAACTGTTTTTT. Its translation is CASSATGGQEKLFF.

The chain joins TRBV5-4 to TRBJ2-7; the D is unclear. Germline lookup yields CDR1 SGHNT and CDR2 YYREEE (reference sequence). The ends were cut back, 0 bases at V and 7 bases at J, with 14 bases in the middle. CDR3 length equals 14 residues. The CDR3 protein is CASSLGGYGWEQYF. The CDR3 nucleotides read TGTGCCAGCAGCTTGGGCGGCTATGGTTGGGAGCAGTACTTC.

The CDR3 DNA is TGTGCCAGCAGTTACCAGACTAGCGGTCCCTACGAGCAGTACTTC. Its protein product is CASSYQTSGPYEQYF. V gene TRBV28 combines with J gene TRBJ2-7; 9 nucleotides line up with TRBD2. Germline CDR1 and CDR2: MDHEN and SYDVKM. The V gene end was trimmed by 4 bases and the J gene end by 2 bases; junction bases not matched to a gene: 6. The CDR3 contains 15 residues.

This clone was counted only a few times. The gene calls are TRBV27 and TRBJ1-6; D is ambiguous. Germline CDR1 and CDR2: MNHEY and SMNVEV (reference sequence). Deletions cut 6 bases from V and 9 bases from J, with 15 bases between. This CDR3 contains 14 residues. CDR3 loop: CASSQSHSGSPLHF. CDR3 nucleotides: TGTGCCAGCAGCCAATCCCACAGTGGTTCACCCCTCCACTTT.

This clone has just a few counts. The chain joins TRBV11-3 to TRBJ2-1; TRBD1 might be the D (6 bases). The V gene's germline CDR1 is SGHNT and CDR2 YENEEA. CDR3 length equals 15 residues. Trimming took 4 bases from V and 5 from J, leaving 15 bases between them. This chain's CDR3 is CASSSHLGGHNEQFF. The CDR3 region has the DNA TGTGCCAGCAGCTCACATCTTGGGGGCCACAATGAGCAGTTCTTC.

The DNA for the CDR3 is TGTGCCAGCAGTTCCCCGGGGGGCTACACCTTC. It codes for CASSSPGGYTF. The chain combines TRBV28 with TRBJ1-2, with D hard to call. Germline V gene sequence: CDR1 MDHEN, CDR2 SYDVKM. The CDR3 covers 11 residues. V was pared by 4 bases and J by 8 bases, with 8 bases between.

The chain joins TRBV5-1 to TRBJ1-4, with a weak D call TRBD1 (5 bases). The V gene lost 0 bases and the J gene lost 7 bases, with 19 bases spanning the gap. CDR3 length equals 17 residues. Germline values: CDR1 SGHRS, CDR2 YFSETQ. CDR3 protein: CASSLGPVAGRVEKLFF. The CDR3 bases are TGCGCCAGCAGCTTGGGCCCTGTGGCAGGGAGGGTTGAAAAACTGTTTTTT.

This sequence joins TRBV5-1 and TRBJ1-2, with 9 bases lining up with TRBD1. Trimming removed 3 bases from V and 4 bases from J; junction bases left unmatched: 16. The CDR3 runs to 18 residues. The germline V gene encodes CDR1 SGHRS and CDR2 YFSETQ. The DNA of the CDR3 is TGCGCCAGCAGCTGGGGACAGGGTGGAGGGTCGTCAGGCTATGGCTACACCTTC. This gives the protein CASSWGQGGGSSGYGYTF.

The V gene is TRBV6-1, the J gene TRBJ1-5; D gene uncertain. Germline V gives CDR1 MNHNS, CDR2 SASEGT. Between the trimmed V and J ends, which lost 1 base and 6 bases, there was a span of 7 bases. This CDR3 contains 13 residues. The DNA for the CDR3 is TGTGCCAGCAGTGAAGGAGGCCCTCAGCCCCAGCATTTT. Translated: CASSEGGPQPQHF.

For the CDR3, the DNA is TGTGCCAGCACACAAGGCGGGGACAGGAACACCGGGGAGCTGTTTTTT. It specifies CASTQGGDRNTGELFF. V usage is TRBV9 and J usage is TRBJ2-2; TRBD1 might be the D (7 bases). The V end lost 6 bases, the J end lost 1 base, and 16 bases lay between the germline ends. The germline CDR1 and CDR2 sequences are SGDLS and YYNGEE. The CDR3 totals 16 residues.

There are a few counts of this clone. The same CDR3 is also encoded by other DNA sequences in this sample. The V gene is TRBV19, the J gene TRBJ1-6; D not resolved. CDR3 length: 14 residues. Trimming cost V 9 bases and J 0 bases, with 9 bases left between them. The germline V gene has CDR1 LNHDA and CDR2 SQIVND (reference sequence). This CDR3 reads CASTASSYNSPLHF. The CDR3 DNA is TGTGCCAGCACAGCCAGCTCCTATAATTCACCCCTCCACTTT.

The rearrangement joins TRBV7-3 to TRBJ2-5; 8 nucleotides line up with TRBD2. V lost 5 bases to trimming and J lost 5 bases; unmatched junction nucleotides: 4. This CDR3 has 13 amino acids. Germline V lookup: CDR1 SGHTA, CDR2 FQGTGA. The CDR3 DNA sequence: TGTGCCAGCAGCCGGGGGGGTGGGGAGACCCAGTACTTC. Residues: CASSRGGGETQYF.

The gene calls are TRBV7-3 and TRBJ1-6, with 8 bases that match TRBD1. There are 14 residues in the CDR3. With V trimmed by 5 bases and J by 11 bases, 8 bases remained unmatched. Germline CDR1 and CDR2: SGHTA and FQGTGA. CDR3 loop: CASSETGVETPLHF. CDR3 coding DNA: TGTGCCAGCAGCGAGACAGGGGTCGAGACACCCCTCCACTTT.

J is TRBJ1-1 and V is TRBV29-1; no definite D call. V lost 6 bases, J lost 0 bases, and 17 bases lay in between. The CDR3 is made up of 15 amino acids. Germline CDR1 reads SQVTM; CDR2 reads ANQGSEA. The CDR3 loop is CSVGVLRPMNTEAFF. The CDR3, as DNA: TGCAGCGTCGGGGTTTTGCGACCAATGAACACTGAAGCTTTCTTT. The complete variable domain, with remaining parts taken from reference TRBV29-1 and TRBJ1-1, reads SAVISQKPSRDICQRGTSLTIQCQVDSQVTMMFWYRQQPGQSLTLIATANQGSEATYESGFVIDKFPISRPNLTFSTLTVSNMSPEDSSIYLCSVGVLRPMNTEAFFGQGTRLTVV.

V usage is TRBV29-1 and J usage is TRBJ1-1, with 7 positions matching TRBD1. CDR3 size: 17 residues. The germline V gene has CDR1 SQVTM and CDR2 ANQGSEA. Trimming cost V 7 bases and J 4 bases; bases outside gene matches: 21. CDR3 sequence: CSGAPPGQRIKGTEAFF. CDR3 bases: TGCAGCGGCGCACCCCCGGGACAGCGCATTAAGGGCACTGAAGCTTTCTTT.

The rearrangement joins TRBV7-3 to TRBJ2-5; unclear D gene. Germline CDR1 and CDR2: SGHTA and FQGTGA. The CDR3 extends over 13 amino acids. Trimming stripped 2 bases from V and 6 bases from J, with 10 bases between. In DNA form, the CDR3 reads TGTGCCAGCAGCTTAGATAGACAACAGACCCAGTACTTC. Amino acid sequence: CASSLDRQQTQYF.

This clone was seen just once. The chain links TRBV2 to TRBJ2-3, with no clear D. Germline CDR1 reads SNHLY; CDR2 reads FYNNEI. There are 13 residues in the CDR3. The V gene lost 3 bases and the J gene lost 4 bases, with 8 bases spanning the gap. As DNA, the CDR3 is TGTGCCAGCAGTGATCTTATCGCAGATACGCAGTATTTT. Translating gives CASSDLIADTQYF.